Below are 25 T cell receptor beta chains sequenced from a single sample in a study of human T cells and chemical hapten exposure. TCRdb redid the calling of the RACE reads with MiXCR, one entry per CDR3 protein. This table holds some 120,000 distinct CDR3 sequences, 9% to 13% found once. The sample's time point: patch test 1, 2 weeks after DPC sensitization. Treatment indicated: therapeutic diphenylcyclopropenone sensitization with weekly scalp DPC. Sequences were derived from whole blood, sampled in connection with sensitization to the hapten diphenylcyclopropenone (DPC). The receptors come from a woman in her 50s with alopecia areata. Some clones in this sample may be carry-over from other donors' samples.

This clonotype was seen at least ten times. CDR3 nucleotide sequence: TGTGCCAGCAGTCTCCTGCGACAGTACAATGAGCAGTTCTTC. Translating gives CASSLLRQYNEQFF. This chain connects TRBV28 to TRBJ2-1, with D perhaps matching TRBD1 (5 bases). The CDR3 covers 14 residues. Germline loops: CDR1 MDHEN, CDR2 SYDVKM. Deletions cut 5 bases from V and 4 bases from J, with 12 bases between. Looking up the rest from reference TRBV28 and TRBJ2-1 gives the full variable domain: DVKVTQSSRYLVKRTGEKVFLECVQDMDHENMFWYRQDPGLGLRLIYFSYDVKMKEKGDIPEGYSVSREKKERFSLILESASTNQTSMYLCASSLLRQYNEQFFGPGTRLTVL.

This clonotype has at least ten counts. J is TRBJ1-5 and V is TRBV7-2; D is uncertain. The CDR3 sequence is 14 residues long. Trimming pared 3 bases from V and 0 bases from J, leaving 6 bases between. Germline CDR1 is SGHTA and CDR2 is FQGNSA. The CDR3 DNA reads TGTGCCAGCAGCTTGTGGGGTAGCAATCAGCCCCAGCATTTT. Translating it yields CASSLWGSNQPQHF.

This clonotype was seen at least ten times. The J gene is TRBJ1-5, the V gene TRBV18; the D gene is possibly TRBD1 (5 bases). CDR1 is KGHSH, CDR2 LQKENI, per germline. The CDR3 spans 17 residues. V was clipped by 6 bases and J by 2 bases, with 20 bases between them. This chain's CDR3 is CASSPRGSGGGNQPQHF. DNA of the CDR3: TGTGCCAGCTCCCCCAGAGGTTCGGGAGGGGGCAATCAGCCCCAGCATTTT.

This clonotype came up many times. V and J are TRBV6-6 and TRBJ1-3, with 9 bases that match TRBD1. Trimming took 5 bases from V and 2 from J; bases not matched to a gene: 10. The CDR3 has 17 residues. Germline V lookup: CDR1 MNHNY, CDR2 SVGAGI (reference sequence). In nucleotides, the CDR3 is TGTGCCAGCAGTGTCCCGGGACAGGGCCTTACTGGAAACACCATATATTTT. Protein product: CASSVPGQGLTGNTIYF.

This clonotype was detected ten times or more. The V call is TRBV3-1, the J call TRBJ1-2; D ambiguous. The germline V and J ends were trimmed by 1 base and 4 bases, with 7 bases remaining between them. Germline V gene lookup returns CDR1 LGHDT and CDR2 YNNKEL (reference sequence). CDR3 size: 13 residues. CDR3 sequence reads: CASSQASSYGYTF. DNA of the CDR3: TGTGCCAGCAGCCAAGCTAGCAGCTATGGCTACACCTTC.

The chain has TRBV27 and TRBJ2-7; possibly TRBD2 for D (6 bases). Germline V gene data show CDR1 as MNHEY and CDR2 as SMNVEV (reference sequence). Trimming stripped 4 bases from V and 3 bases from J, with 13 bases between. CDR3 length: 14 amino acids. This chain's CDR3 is CASSSGLLSYEQYF. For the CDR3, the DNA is TGTGCCAGCAGTTCGGGACTCCTAAGCTACGAGCAGTACTTC.

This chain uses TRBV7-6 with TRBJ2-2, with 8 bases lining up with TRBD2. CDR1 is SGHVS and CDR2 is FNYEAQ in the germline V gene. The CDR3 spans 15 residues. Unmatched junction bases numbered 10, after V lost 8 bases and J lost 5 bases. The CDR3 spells CASRGAGERTGELFF. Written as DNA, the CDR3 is TGTGCCAGCCGTGGAGCGGGAGAGCGGACCGGGGAGCTGTTTTTT. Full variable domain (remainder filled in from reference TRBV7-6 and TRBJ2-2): GAGVSQSPRYKVTKRGQDVALRCDPISGHVSLYWYRQALGQGPEFLTYFNYEAQQDKSGLPNDRFSAERPEGSISTLTIQRTEQRDSAMYRCASRGAGERTGELFFGEGSRLTVL.

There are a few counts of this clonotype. Written as DNA, the CDR3 is TGTGCCACCAGTGATCGGGGGCCTTCCGGCTACACCTTC. Its translation is CATSDRGPSGYTF. V and J are TRBV24-1 and TRBJ1-2; tentatively, D is TRBD1 (6 bases). The germline V gene has CDR1 KGHDR and CDR2 SFDVKD. This CDR3 is 13 amino acids long. V was cut by 3 bases and J by 8 bases, with 12 bases left in between.

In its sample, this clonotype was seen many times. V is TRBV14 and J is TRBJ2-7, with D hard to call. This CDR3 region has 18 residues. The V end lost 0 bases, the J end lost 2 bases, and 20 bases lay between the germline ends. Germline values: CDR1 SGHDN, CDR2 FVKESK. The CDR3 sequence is CASSQDGPSAASPYEQYF. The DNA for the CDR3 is TGTGCCAGCAGCCAAGATGGACCCTCGGCCGCATCTCCCTACGAGCAGTACTTC.

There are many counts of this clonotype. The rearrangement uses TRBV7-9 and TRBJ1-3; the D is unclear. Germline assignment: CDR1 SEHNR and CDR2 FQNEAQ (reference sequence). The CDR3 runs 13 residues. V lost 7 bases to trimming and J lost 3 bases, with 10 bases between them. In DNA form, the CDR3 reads TGTGCCAGCACTTACACGAGTGGAAACACCATATATTTT. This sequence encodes CASTYTSGNTIYF.

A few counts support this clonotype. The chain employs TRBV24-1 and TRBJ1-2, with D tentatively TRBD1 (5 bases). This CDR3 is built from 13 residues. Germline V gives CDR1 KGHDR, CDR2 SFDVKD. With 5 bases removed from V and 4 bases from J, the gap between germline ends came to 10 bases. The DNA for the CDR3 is TGTGCCACCAGTGCAGGGCCGTCCTATGGCTACACCTTC. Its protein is CATSAGPSYGYTF.

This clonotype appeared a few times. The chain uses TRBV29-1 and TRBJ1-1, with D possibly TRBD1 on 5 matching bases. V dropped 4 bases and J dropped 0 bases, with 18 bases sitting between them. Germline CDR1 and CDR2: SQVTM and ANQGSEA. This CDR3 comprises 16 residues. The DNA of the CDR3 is TGCAGCGTTGTTCATCAGGGATCGGGAATGAACACTGAAGCTTTCTTT. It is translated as CSVVHQGSGMNTEAFF.

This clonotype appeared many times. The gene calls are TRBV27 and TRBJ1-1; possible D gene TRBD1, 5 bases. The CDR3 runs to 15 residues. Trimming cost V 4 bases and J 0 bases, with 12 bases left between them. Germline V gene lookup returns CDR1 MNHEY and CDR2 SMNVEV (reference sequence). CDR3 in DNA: TGTGCCAGCAGTTCATTTCAGGGTGTGAACACTGAAGCTTTCTTT. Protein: CASSSFQGVNTEAFF.

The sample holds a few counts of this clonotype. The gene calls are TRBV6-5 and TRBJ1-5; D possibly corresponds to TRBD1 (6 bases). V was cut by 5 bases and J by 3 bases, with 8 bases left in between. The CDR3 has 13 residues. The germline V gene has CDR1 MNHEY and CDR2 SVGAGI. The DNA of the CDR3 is TGTGCCAGCAGTACAGGGAACAATCAGCCCCAGCATTTT. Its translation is CASSTGNNQPQHF.

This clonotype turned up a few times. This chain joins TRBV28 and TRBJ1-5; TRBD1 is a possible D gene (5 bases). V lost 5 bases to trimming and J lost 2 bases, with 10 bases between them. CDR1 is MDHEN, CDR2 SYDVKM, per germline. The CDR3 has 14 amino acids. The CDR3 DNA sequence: TGTGCCAGCAGTGGAGACAGCGGCAATCAGCCCCAGCATTTT. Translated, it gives CASSGDSGNQPQHF.

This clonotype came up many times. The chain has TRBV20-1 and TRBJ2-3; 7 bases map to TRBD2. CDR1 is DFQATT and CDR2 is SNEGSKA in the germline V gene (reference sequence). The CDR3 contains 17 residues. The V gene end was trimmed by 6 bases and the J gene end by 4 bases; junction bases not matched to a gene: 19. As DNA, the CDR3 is TGCAGTGCCTCCCCCCTAGCGCGGGAGCCCTCTCCAGATACGCAGTATTTT. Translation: CSASPLAREPSPDTQYF.

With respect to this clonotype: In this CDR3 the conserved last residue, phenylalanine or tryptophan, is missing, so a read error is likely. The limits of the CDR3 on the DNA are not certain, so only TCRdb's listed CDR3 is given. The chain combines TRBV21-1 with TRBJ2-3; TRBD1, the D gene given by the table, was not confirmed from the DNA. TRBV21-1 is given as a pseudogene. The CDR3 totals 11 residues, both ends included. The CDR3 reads CASTLYSSDGA.

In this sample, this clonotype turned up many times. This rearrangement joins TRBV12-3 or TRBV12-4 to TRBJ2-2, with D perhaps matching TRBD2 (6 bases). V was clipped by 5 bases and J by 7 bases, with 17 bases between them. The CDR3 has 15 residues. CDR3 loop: CASSRGTVGHGELFF. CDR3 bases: TGTGCCAGCAGTCGCGGGACGGTGGGTCACGGGGAGCTGTTTTTT.

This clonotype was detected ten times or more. As DNA, the CDR3 is TGTGCCAGCAGCCGGGCAGGCGGGTCCAACACTGAAGCTTTCTTT. Its protein is CASSRAGGSNTEAFF. This chain links TRBV6-6 with TRBJ1-1; D uncertain. The CDR3 is made up of 15 amino acids. V dropped 6 bases and J dropped 2 bases, with 16 bases sitting between them. Per germline, CDR1 MNHNY and CDR2 SVGAGI (reference sequence).

For the CDR3, the DNA is TGCAGTGCTAGCGACTTGCTCATTTCCAATGAGCAGTTCTTC. Its translation: CSASDLLISNEQFF. The chain uses TRBV20-1 and TRBJ2-1; D is unclear. Germline V gene data show CDR1 as DFQATT and CDR2 as SNEGSKA (reference sequence). V shed 3 bases and J shed 6 bases, with 15 bases lying between them. The CDR3 is 14 amino acids.

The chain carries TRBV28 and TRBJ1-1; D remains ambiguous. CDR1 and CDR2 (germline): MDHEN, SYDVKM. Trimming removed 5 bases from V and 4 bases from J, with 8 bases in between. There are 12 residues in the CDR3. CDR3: CASSPVVTEAFF. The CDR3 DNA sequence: TGTGCCAGCAGTCCAGTGGTCACTGAAGCTTTCTTT.

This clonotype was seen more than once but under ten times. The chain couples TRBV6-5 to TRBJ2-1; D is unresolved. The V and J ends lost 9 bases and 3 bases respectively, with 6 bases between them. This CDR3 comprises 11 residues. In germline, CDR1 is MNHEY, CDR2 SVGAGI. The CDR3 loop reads CASTNYNEQFF. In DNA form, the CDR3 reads TGTGCCAGTACCAACTACAATGAGCAGTTCTTC.

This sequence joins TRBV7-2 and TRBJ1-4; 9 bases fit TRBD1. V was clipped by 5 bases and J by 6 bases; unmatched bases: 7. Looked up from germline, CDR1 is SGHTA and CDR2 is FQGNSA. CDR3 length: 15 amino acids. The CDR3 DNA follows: TGTGCCAGCAGCCCAACAGGGGGCGCGGATGAAAAACTGTTTTTT. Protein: CASSPTGGADEKLFF.

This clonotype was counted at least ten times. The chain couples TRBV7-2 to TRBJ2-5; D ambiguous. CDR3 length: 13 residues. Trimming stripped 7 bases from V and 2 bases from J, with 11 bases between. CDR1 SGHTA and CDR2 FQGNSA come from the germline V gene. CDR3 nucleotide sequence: TGTGCCAGCACCCCCTGGAATCAAGAGACCCAGTACTTC. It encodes CASTPWNQETQYF. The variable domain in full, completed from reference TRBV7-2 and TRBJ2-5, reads GAGVSQSPSNKVTEKGKDVELRCDPISGHTALYWYRQSLGQGLEFLIYFQGNSAPDKSGLPSDRFSAERTGGSVSTLTIQRTQQEDSAVYLCASTPWNQETQYFGPGTRLLVL.

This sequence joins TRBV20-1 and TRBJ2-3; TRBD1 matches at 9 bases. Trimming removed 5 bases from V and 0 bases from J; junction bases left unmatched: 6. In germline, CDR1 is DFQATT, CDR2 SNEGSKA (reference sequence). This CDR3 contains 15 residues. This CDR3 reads CSACRGQGSTDTQYF. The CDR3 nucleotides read TGCAGTGCTTGCCGGGGACAGGGTAGCACAGATACGCAGTATTTT.